What follows are 31 T cell receptor beta chains derived from one specimen sequenced in a study of T-cell reconstitution after alpha-beta-depleted transplantation in children. During its preparation, the TCRbeta library received unique molecular identifiers. TCRdb redid the calling of the PCR reads with MiXCR, one entry per CDR3 protein. Of hundreds of thousands of distinct CDR3 sequences in the sample, around 15% were seen once. Material: PBMCs, mostly from graft donor cells, obtained 360 days after TCRalphabeta/CD19-depleted stem cell transplant. The source of these receptors is a male patient aged 2-9 years who had a stem cell transplant for acute lymphoblastic leukemia, so the T cells may come from the graft donor.

J is TRBJ2-2 and V is TRBV18; no definite D call. Germline V CDR1 and CDR2: KGHSH, LQKENI. Trimming stripped 2 bases from V and 1 base from J, with 11 bases between. The CDR3 is 16 residues long. Here the CDR3 reads CASSPNKWQNTGELFF. In nucleotides, the CDR3 is TGTGCCAGCTCACCAAACAAGTGGCAGAACACCGGGGAGCTGTTTTTT.

This clonotype came up a few times. CDR3 nucleotides: TGTGCCAGCGGCCCAGAGGTTGGAGAGACCCAGTACTTC. Translation gives CASGPEVGETQYF. V is TRBV6-1 and J is TRBJ2-5, with no clear D. This CDR3 spans 13 amino acids. Germline lookup yields CDR1 MNHNS and CDR2 SASEGT. The V end lost 8 bases, the J end lost 4 bases, and 14 bases lay between the germline ends.

There are many counts of this clonotype. V usage is TRBV12-3 or TRBV12-4 and J usage is TRBJ2-5, with D possibly being TRBD1 (7 bases). The CDR3 is 15 amino acids. Trimming pared 3 bases from V and 5 bases from J, leaving 16 bases between. The chain's CDR3 is CASSLKGAGGETQYF. Here the CDR3 DNA reads TGTGCCAGCAGTTTGAAGGGGGCAGGGGGGGAGACCCAGTACTTC.

This clonotype has a handful of counts. CDR3 loop: CASSLRASGVQETQYF. The CDR3 DNA sequence: TGCGCCAGCAGCTTGAGGGCTAGCGGGGTCCAAGAGACCCAGTACTTC. V gene TRBV5-1 combines with J gene TRBJ2-5; 9 nucleotides agree with TRBD2. The trim removed 1 base at V and 1 base at J, leaving 5 bases unmatched. The CDR3 has 16 amino acids. CDR1 and CDR2 (germline): SGHRS, YFSETQ. Drawing the rest from reference TRBV5-1 and TRBJ2-5, the complete variable domain is KAGVTQTPRYLIKTRGQQVTLSCSPISGHRSVSWYQQTPGQGLQFLFEYFSETQRNKGNFPGRFSGRQFSNSRSEMNVSTLELGDSALYLCASSLRASGVQETQYFGPGTRLLVL.

At least ten counts were recorded for this clonotype. The J gene is TRBJ2-7, the V gene TRBV29-1; D is possibly TRBD2 (5 bases). The length of the CDR3 is 13 residues. Germline V CDR1 and CDR2: SQVTM, ANQGSEA. V was clipped by 4 bases and J by 0 bases, with 10 bases between them. The CDR3 region has the DNA TGCAGCGTTGCCTCGGACTTCTCCTACGAGCAGTACTTC. Translating it yields CSVASDFSYEQYF.

This clonotype was detected a few times. V is TRBV20-1 and J is TRBJ1-6; the D is unclear. Germline lookup yields CDR1 DFQATT and CDR2 SNEGSKA (reference sequence). This CDR3 contains 14 residues. V lost 2 bases, J lost 6 bases, and 11 bases lay in between. CDR3 nucleotides: TGCAGTGCTAGATTCGACCGTGCTAATTCACCCCTCCACTTT. This sequence encodes CSARFDRANSPLHF.

The chain couples TRBV4-1 to TRBJ2-1; TRBD2 agrees at 8 bases. Germline V gives CDR1 MGHRA, CDR2 YSYEKL. Trimming cost V 3 bases and J 6 bases; bases outside gene matches: 7. The CDR3 has 15 residues. CDR3 sequence: CASSQRGLDPNEQFF. CDR3 DNA sequence: TGCGCCAGCAGCCAGAGGGGACTAGATCCCAATGAGCAGTTCTTC.

This clonotype was counted ten times or more. The chain combines TRBV12-3 or TRBV12-4 with TRBJ1-2; perhaps TRBD1 as D (5 bases). The CDR3 sequence is 20 residues long. V shed 5 bases and J shed 5 bases, with 33 bases lying between them. The CDR3 DNA reads TGTGCCAGCAGTAGCCTCCAAGTAACGGGGGTCCGTTATAACTATTATGGCTACACCTTC. Residues: CASSSLQVTGVRYNYYGYTF.

The chain recombines TRBV4-2 with TRBJ2-3; unclear D gene. The CDR3 consists of 16 residues. Looked up from germline, CDR1 is LGHNA and CDR2 is YNFKEQ. V shed 0 bases and J shed 6 bases, with 16 bases lying between them. In DNA form, the CDR3 reads TGTGCCAGCAGCCAAGATGTTGGGGATCGACGTGATACGCAGTATTTT. Protein sequence: CASSQDVGDRRDTQYF.

The table lists this clonotype with many counts. This rearrangement joins TRBV6-2 or TRBV6-3 to TRBJ2-7, with 7 bases lining up with TRBD1. The germline CDR1 and CDR2 sequences are MNHEY and SVGEGT. V was clipped by 2 bases and J by 3 bases; unmatched bases: 7. CDR3 length equals 15 residues. CDR3 region: CASSYRGPTFYEQYF. The CDR3 DNA sequence: TGTGCCAGCAGTTACAGGGGGCCGACGTTCTACGAGCAGTACTTC.

The V call is TRBV9, the J call TRBJ1-6, with D uncertain. Trimming pared 4 bases from V and 6 bases from J, leaving 11 bases between. In germline, CDR1 is SGDLS, CDR2 YYNGEE. This CDR3 contains 14 residues. CDR3 coding DNA: TGTGCCAGCAGCCCAAATCCGATTAATTCACCCCTCCACTTT. Its translation is CASSPNPINSPLHF.

This clonotype was picked up many times. The chain joins TRBV29-1 to TRBJ2-2; 9 nucleotides agree with TRBD1. CDR1 and CDR2 (germline): SQVTM, ANQGSEA. This CDR3 has 16 residues. J lost 4 bases, V lost 5 bases, and 11 bases had no gene match. CDR3 sequence: CSVTGTGTLGTGELFF. The DNA of the CDR3 is TGCAGCGTTACCGGGACAGGGACCCTAGGCACCGGGGAGCTGTTTTTT.

CDR3 protein: CSAIGENNSPLHF. DNA of the CDR3: TGCAGTGCTATAGGCGAGAATAATTCACCCCTCCACTTT. The chain has TRBV20-1 and TRBJ1-6; no firm D call. Germline CDR1 is DFQATT and CDR2 is SNEGSKA (reference sequence). This CDR3 contains 13 residues. Trimming pared 4 bases from V and 5 bases from J, leaving 9 bases between.

The gene calls are TRBV21-1 and TRBJ2-1; TRBD1 was called by the table and not checked on the DNA. TRBV21-1 has pseudogene status. This CDR3 comprises 14 residues. The CDR3 reads CASSKAGGSAEQFF. The DNA of the CDR3 is TGTGCCAGCAGCAAAGCGGGGGGGTCAGCTGAGCAGTTCTTC.

This sequence joins TRBV29-1 and TRBJ2-7, with D maybe TRBD2 (6 bases). Germline CDR1 SQVTM, CDR2 ANQGSEA. The V end was cut by 7 bases, the J end by 2 bases, with 9 bases between. The CDR3 extends over 11 amino acids. The CDR3 protein is CSAGRAYEQYF. CDR3 DNA: TGCAGCGCCGGGAGAGCCTACGAGCAGTACTTC.

This rearrangement joins TRBV5-1 to TRBJ2-5; D is uncertain. V lost 0 bases, J lost 4 bases, and 7 bases lay in between. The CDR3 runs 13 residues. Looked up from germline, CDR1 is SGHRS and CDR2 is YFSETQ. The CDR3 reads CASSLDLLETQYF. The DNA of the CDR3 is TGCGCCAGCAGCTTGGACCTCTTAGAGACCCAGTACTTC.

In this sample, this clonotype turned up a few times. The chain couples TRBV7-8 to TRBJ2-7; D unclear. The CDR3 contains 13 residues. Germline V gives CDR1 SGHVS, CDR2 FQNEAQ. Trimming took off 5 bases at V and 5 bases at J, with 13 bases between the two ends. For the CDR3, the DNA is TGTGCCAGCAGCGAAGGGTGGGTGAACGAGCAGTACTTC. Its translation: CASSEGWVNEQYF.

The chain recombines TRBV20-1 with TRBJ2-1; 8 nucleotides match TRBD2. V shed 3 bases and J 7 bases; nucleotides not matched to a gene: 14. Germline V gene lookup returns CDR1 DFQATT and CDR2 SNEGSKA (reference sequence). The CDR3 runs to 16 residues. CDR3 sequence (DNA): TGCAGTGCTAGGGCTCGCGAGCGGGAGTTCTCGAATGAGCAGTTCTTC. It yields the protein CSARAREREFSNEQFF.

The chain recombines TRBV7-2 with TRBJ2-3; 9 bases fit TRBD1. This CDR3 is 14 amino acids long. Germline CDR1 SGHTA, CDR2 FQGNSA. Trimming at V came to 5 bases and at J to 5 bases, leaving 5 bases not matched to a gene. The chain's CDR3 is CASSPQGALDTQYF. Here the CDR3 DNA reads TGTGCCAGCAGCCCACAGGGGGCATTAGATACGCAGTATTTT.

This chain connects TRBV5-1 to TRBJ2-1; D could derive from TRBD1 or TRBD2 (5 bases each). The CDR3 covers 14 residues. CDR1 is SGHRS and CDR2 is YFSETQ in the germline V gene. Trimming removed 0 bases at V and 5 bases at J, with 9 bases between. The CDR3 DNA sequence: TGCGCCAGCAGCTTGGGAGGGGAACACAATGAGCAGTTCTTC. This sequence encodes CASSLGGEHNEQFF.

This clonotype was seen repeatedly, ten times or more. The chain is built from TRBV5-1 and TRBJ2-5, with 7 bases that match TRBD2. Germline values: CDR1 SGHRS, CDR2 YFSETQ. The CDR3 is 16 amino acids. The junction had 11 bases not matched to a gene; V was cut back by 4 bases and J by 2 bases. The CDR3 reads CASSPRLAGSQETQYF. DNA of the CDR3: TGCGCCAGCAGCCCCAGACTAGCAGGGAGTCAAGAGACCCAGTACTTC. Together with reference TRBV5-1 and TRBJ2-5, the CDR3 gives the full variable domain: KAGVTQTPRYLIKTRGQQVTLSCSPISGHRSVSWYQQTPGQGLQFLFEYFSETQRNKGNFPGRFSGRQFSNSRSEMNVSTLELGDSALYLCASSPRLAGSQETQYFGPGTRLLVL.

This clonotype was counted a few times. The chain carries TRBV7-8 and TRBJ2-7, with a tentative D call TRBD1 (5 bases). Trimming left V 2 bases short and J 3 bases short, with 11 bases between. The CDR3 runs to 14 residues. Per the germline V gene, CDR1 is SGHVS and CDR2 is FQNEAQ. The CDR3 DNA follows: TGTGCCAGCAGCTTAAACAGGAGATTCTACGAGCAGTACTTC. Amino acids: CASSLNRRFYEQYF.

This clonotype was counted only a few times. The chain is built from TRBV28 and TRBJ2-2, with TRBD1 matching 8 bases. Germline lookup yields CDR1 MDHEN and CDR2 SYDVKM. V trimming: 5 bases; J trimming: 0 bases; junction bases outside the gene matches: 5. The CDR3 length is 16 residues. This CDR3 reads CASSPSGQANTGELFF. DNA of the CDR3: TGTGCCAGCAGTCCCTCGGGACAGGCGAACACCGGGGAGCTGTTTTTT.

This clonotype was seen only a few times. The chain carries TRBV2 and TRBJ2-1; 8 nucleotides match TRBD2. This CDR3 is built from 11 residues. Germline loops: CDR1 SNHLY, CDR2 FYNNEI. Germline trimming cut 10 bases from V and 8 bases from J; bases unmatched to any gene: 4. The CDR3 loop is CAIGTRDEQFF. The DNA for the CDR3 is TGTGCCATCGGGACTAGAGATGAGCAGTTCTTC.

This clonotype was seen only a few times. The V and J genes are TRBV20-1 and TRBJ2-7, with 14 bases that match TRBD2. The CDR3 contains 18 residues. Germline values: CDR1 DFQATT, CDR2 SNEGSKA (reference sequence). Trimming took 5 bases from V and 0 from J; bases not matched to a gene: 12. CDR3 bases: TGCAGTGCTGAAAGGGGACTAGCGGGAGAGATGAGCTCCTACGAGCAGTACTTC. This gives the protein CSAERGLAGEMSSYEQYF.

This clonotype was detected a few times. The gene calls are TRBV29-1 and TRBJ2-2; 9 bases fit TRBD1. With 6 bases clipped from V and 5 bases from J, the junction kept 7 bases outside the gene matches. The CDR3 spans 14 residues. In germline, CDR1 is SQVTM, CDR2 ANQGSEA. CDR3 coding DNA: TGCAGCGTCGGACAGGGGATGGGAACCGGGGAGCTGTTTTTT. This sequence encodes CSVGQGMGTGELFF.

This clonotype was counted only a few times. The V gene is TRBV6-1, the J gene TRBJ2-3; D might be TRBD1 (6 bases). From germline, CDR1 is MNHNS and CDR2 SASEGT. This CDR3 is built from 16 residues. The V end was cut by 6 bases, the J end by 4 bases, with 20 bases between. The CDR3 loop reads CASSVQGFGTPDTQYF. For the CDR3, the DNA is TGTGCCAGCAGCGTACAGGGTTTCGGCACACCAGATACGCAGTATTTT.

The J gene is TRBJ2-7, the V gene TRBV29-1; 13 bases are shared with TRBD2. Germline V gives CDR1 SQVTM, CDR2 ANQGSEA. The CDR3 has 20 residues. Trimming removed 4 bases from V and 4 bases from J; junction bases left unmatched: 22. CDR3 protein: CSVANFLASQTSGRKYEQYF. In DNA, the CDR3 is TGCAGCGTTGCCAACTTTCTTGCCTCTCAGACTAGCGGGAGGAAGTACGAGCAGTACTTC.

The J gene is TRBJ2-5, the V gene TRBV4-1; D may correspond to TRBD1 or TRBD2 (6 bases each). Germline CDR1 is MGHRA and CDR2 is YSYEKL. The CDR3 contains 15 residues. Trimming removed 4 bases from V and 4 bases from J, with 16 bases in between. DNA of the CDR3: TGCGCCAGCAGCCCGTCCCGAGGGGGGCCAGAGACCCAGTACTTC. Amino acids: CASSPSRGGPETQYF.

The gene calls are TRBV7-2 and TRBJ2-7; D is unclear. The CDR3 runs to 15 residues. Germline V lookup: CDR1 SGHTA, CDR2 FQGNSA. Trimming pared 5 bases from V and 2 bases from J, leaving 16 bases between. For the CDR3, the DNA is TGTGCCAGCAGCGAACCGGCCAGGACGCCCTACGAGCAGTACTTC. It yields the protein CASSEPARTPYEQYF.

This clonotype was observed at least ten times. V gene TRBV7-2 combines with J gene TRBJ1-2; no reliable D call. CDR1 and CDR2 (germline): SGHTA, FQGNSA. The V end was cut by 5 bases, the J end by 2 bases, with 15 bases between. CDR3 length: 15 residues. The chain's CDR3 is CASSRGLPENYGYTF. The CDR3 region has the DNA TGTGCCAGCAGCCGAGGCCTTCCCGAGAACTATGGCTACACCTTC.